This entry lists 10 T cell receptor beta chains sequenced from one sample in a study of a mutant IDH1 vaccine in newly diagnosed glioma. TCRdb's copy holds only in-frame clones and misses some; the assay was immunoSEQ multiplex PCR. Counted here are 35,000 to 45,000 clones, roughly 90% occurring once; the ten biggest clones make up 2.6%. Antigens for these TCRs are unknown. Time point here: week 5, during vaccination. Every vaccination contained 300 ug of the mutant IDH1 20-mer peptide and was paired with topical imiquimod. The sequenced sample was PBMCs, obtained from a glioma patient whose treatment included an IDH1 peptide vaccine. The receptors stem from a man between 45 and 60 years old with glioma.

This clone is a singleton in its sample. At one boundary the junction diverges from the germline segment, which might be a read error. The gene calls are TRBV7-7 and TRBJ2-3; D remains ambiguous. Germline V gene data show CDR1 as SSHAT and CDR2 as FNYEAQ (reference sequence). CDR3 length equals 13 residues. This CDR3 reads CASSHVLSDTQYF. CDR3 nucleotides: TGTGCTAGCAGCCACGTACTCTCAGATACGCAGTATTTT. Full variable domain (outside the CDR3, taken from reference TRBV7-7 and TRBJ2-3): GAGVSQSPRYKVTKRGQDVTLRCDPISSHATLYWYQQALGQGPEFLTYFNYEAQPDKSGLPSDRFSAERPEGSISTLTIQRTEQRDSAMYRCASSHVLSDTQYFGPGTRLTVL.

This clone was seen only a few times. The CDR3 coding sequence is TGTGCCAGCAGCTTGGGACCAATCTCTGGAAACACCATATATTTT. Its protein is CASSLGPISGNTIYF. The rearrangement links TRBV7-6 to TRBJ1-3; D may be TRBD1 (5 bases). The V gene lost 3 bases and the J gene lost 0 bases, with 9 bases spanning the gap. Germline assignment: CDR1 SGHVS and CDR2 FNYEAQ. CDR3 size: 15 residues.

J is TRBJ2-5 and V is TRBV4-1, with D maybe TRBD1 (6 bases). The CDR3 totals 16 residues. The germline gives CDR1 MGHRA, CDR2 YSYEKL. V lost 5 bases and J 1 base, leaving 17 bases between the germline ends. The CDR3 region has the DNA TGCGCCAGCAGCTCGCAAGATTCAGGGGTCCAAGAGACCCAGTACTTC. This encodes CASSSQDSGVQETQYF.

The chain carries TRBV5-8 and TRBJ2-5, with TRBD2 matching 8 bases. Germline V gene sequence: CDR1 SGHTS, CDR2 YDEGEE. The CDR3 runs to 19 residues. V lost 5 bases and J lost 0; bases outside the gene matches: 18. Written as DNA, the CDR3 is TGTGCCAGCAGTCCCCGGTCGGGGCTAGCGGGCCGGGACCAAGAGACCCAGTACTTC. Protein product: CASSPRSGLAGRDQETQYF.

V is TRBV7-9 and J is TRBJ1-4; 9 bases are shared with TRBD1. CDR3 size: 14 residues. Looked up from germline, CDR1 is SEHNR and CDR2 is FQNEAQ (reference sequence). V trimming: 3 bases; J trimming: 5 bases; junction bases outside the gene matches: 1. The CDR3 DNA reads TGTGCCAGCAGCTTGGGGACAGGGAATGAAAAACTGTTTTTT. It specifies CASSLGTGNEKLFF.

V usage is TRBV4-1 and J usage is TRBJ2-1, with D perhaps TRBD1 (6 bases). Trimming removed 0 bases from V and 4 bases from J, with 10 bases in between. This CDR3 comprises 15 residues. The V gene's germline CDR1 is MGHRA and CDR2 YSYEKL. CDR3 loop: CASSQDRGVYNEQFF. The CDR3 coding sequence is TGCGCCAGCAGCCAAGACAGGGGTGTTTACAATGAGCAGTTCTTC.

The chain combines TRBV9 with TRBJ2-3, with D perhaps TRBD2 (6 bases). Germline CDR1 reads SGDLS; CDR2 reads YYNGEE. With 6 bases removed from V and 6 bases from J, the gap between germline ends came to 17 bases. CDR3 length equals 14 residues. The CDR3 loop is CASTLGGTHDTQYF. The CDR3 bases are TGTGCCAGCACCCTCGGGGGAACGCACGATACGCAGTATTTT.

This chain uses TRBV5-1 with TRBJ2-7; tentative D call: TRBD1 (6 bases). Per germline, CDR1 SGHRS and CDR2 YFSETQ. The CDR3 consists of 14 residues. Between the trimmed V and J ends, which lost 1 base and 5 bases, there was a span of 13 bases. The CDR3: CASSLIQGGNEQYF. CDR3 sequence (DNA): TGCGCCAGCAGCTTGATACAGGGTGGCAACGAGCAGTACTTC.

In this sample, this clone turned up once. V usage is TRBV21-1 and J usage is TRBJ2-7. TRBV21-1 is annotated as a pseudogene. This CDR3 contains 15 residues. CDR3 bases: TGTGCCAGCAGCAATGAGGGGTCCCCCCGTTACGAGCAGTACTTC. Its translation: CASSNEGSPRYEQYF.

The chain couples TRBV6-6 to TRBJ2-3; 8 bases agree with TRBD1. V trimming: 2 bases; J trimming: 8 bases; junction bases outside the gene matches: 9. The V gene's germline CDR1 is MNHNY and CDR2 SVGAGI (reference sequence). The CDR3 is 15 residues long. CDR3 DNA sequence: TGTGCCAGCAGTTACACCGGACAGGGCCCCGCTACGCAGTATTTT. Protein product: CASSYTGQGPATQYF.